Following are 20 T cell receptor beta chains from one sample sequenced in a study of response to subunit inactivated influenza vaccine. TCRdb re-called the RT-PCR reads through MiXCR, storing one row per CDR3 protein. The sample has 590,000 or so distinct CDR3 sequences, 12% to 15% seen once; the top ten hold approximately 7.6%. The starting material was PBMCs from blood, obtained around 15 days before vaccination. The receptors were sampled from a man aged 45-65 years who received an inactivated influenza vaccine.

This clonotype was seen only a few times. This chain links TRBV9 with TRBJ1-2; TRBD1 might be the D (5 bases). V gave up 0 bases and J gave up 2 bases, with 14 bases separating them. The CDR3 runs 16 residues. The germline gives CDR1 SGDLS, CDR2 YYNGEE. CDR3 sequence reads: CASSVGSAGLNYGYTF. In DNA, the CDR3 is TGTGCCAGCAGCGTAGGCTCGGCAGGGTTAAACTATGGCTACACCTTC.

This sequence joins TRBV6-4 and TRBJ2-3, with D perhaps TRBD1 (6 bases). The CDR3 is 16 residues long. V was shortened by 0 bases and J by 6 bases, with 16 bases between the two germline ends. CDR1 is MRHNA, CDR2 SNTAGT, per germline. CDR3 DNA: TGTGCCAGCAGTGACTCGAAGACAGGAATTTATGATACGCAGTATTTT. It yields the protein CASSDSKTGIYDTQYF.

Ten or more counts support this clonotype. The chain joins TRBV6-5 to TRBJ1-3, with 9 bases fitting TRBD1. The trim removed 2 bases at V and 5 bases at J, leaving 4 bases unmatched. The CDR3 sequence is 15 residues long. Germline CDR1 reads MNHEY; CDR2 reads SVGAGI. The chain's CDR3 is CASSYPGQGRNTIYF. CDR3 sequence (DNA): TGTGCCAGCAGTTACCCGGGACAGGGAAGAAACACCATATATTTT.

The gene calls are TRBV2 and TRBJ2-7; D gene ambiguous. The V and J ends lost 4 bases and 5 bases respectively, with 12 bases between them. The CDR3 has 13 residues. Looked up from germline, CDR1 is SNHLY and CDR2 is FYNNEI. CDR3: CASSGVGFHEQYF. The CDR3 DNA follows: TGTGCCAGCAGTGGGGTTGGGTTCCACGAGCAGTACTTC. The complete variable domain, with remaining parts taken from reference TRBV2 and TRBJ2-7, reads EPEVTQTPSHQVTQMGQEVILRCVPISNHLYFYWYRQILGQKVEFLVSFYNNEISEKSEIFDDQFSVERPDGSNFTLKIRSTKLEDSAMYFCASSGVGFHEQYFGPGTRLTVT.

This clonotype turned up a few times. The chain has TRBV24-1 and TRBJ2-7, with TRBD1 matching over 11 bases. Germline V gene sequence: CDR1 KGHDR, CDR2 SFDVKD. The CDR3 runs 15 residues. V gave up 3 bases and J gave up 6 bases; unmatched junction bases: 6. CDR3 in DNA: TGTGCCACCAGTGATCCAGGACAGGGGGCGGCCGAGCAGTACTTC. It encodes CATSDPGQGAAEQYF.

This clonotype was counted between two and nine times. The chain combines TRBV7-2 with TRBJ2-7; D perhaps matches TRBD1 (6 bases). Trimming shortened V by 5 bases and J by 6 bases, and 20 bases separated the two germline ends. The CDR3 has 15 amino acids. The V gene's germline CDR1 is SGHTA and CDR2 FQGNSA. This CDR3 is CASSPTGTTLGEQYF. The DNA of the CDR3 is TGTGCCAGCAGCCCCACCGGGACAACTTTAGGCGAGCAGTACTTC.

In this sample, this clonotype turned up a few times. The rearrangement joins TRBV4-2 to TRBJ2-7, with D uncertain. V was trimmed by 2 bases and J by 5 bases, leaving 13 bases between them. Germline lookup yields CDR1 LGHNA and CDR2 YNFKEQ. CDR3 length: 14 residues. This CDR3 is CASSQLSAVNEQYF. CDR3 nucleotide sequence: TGTGCCAGCAGCCAACTCTCTGCCGTCAACGAGCAGTACTTC.

This clonotype turned up a few times. This chain joins TRBV5-5 and TRBJ1-1, with 7 bases aligning to TRBD1. Trimming took 6 bases from V and 3 from J; bases not matched to a gene: 11. The germline CDR1 and CDR2 sequences are SGHKS and YYEKEE (reference sequence). The CDR3 totals 15 residues. CDR3 region: CASTAGAGGYTEAFF. The CDR3 bases are TGTGCCAGCACCGCCGGAGCAGGGGGGTACACTGAAGCTTTCTTT.

This clonotype appeared a few times. This chain uses TRBV20-1 with TRBJ2-3; 7 positions match TRBD1. The J segment lost 0 bases and the V segment lost 3 bases, leaving 3 bases of the junction unmatched. This CDR3 is 14 amino acids long. Germline lookup yields CDR1 DFQATT and CDR2 SNEGSKA (reference sequence). Here the CDR3 DNA reads TGCAGTGCTAGGACAGGGACAAGCACAGATACGCAGTATTTT. Translation: CSARTGTSTDTQYF.

This clonotype occurred a few times. The CDR3 region has the DNA TGTGCCAGTCCAAAGGACGGGTTCTATGGCTACACCTTC. Its translation is CASPKDGFYGYTF. The V and J genes are TRBV6-7 and TRBJ1-2; D is unclear. Being an ORF, TRBV6-7 has a function that is uncertain. Trimming took off 9 bases at V and 4 bases at J, with 15 bases between the two ends. The CDR3 is 13 amino acids.

This clonotype turned up a few times. The gene calls are TRBV5-6 and TRBJ2-7; 9 bases line up with TRBD2. The V and J ends lost 4 bases and 3 bases, in that order; junction bases with no gene match: 8. This CDR3 is 15 amino acids long. The germline V gene has CDR1 SGHDT and CDR2 YYEEEE. The CDR3 bases are TGTGCCAGCAGCAGTTCTAGCGGGACACGCTACGAGCAGTACTTC. This codes for CASSSSSGTRYEQYF.

There are a few counts of this clonotype. The CDR3 region has the DNA TGTGCCAGCAGCTTAAGTGCCAGCCTTGAGCAGTTCTTC. Residues: CASSLSASLEQFF. J is TRBJ2-1 and V is TRBV7-9; D is unresolved. Germline V lookup: CDR1 SEHNR, CDR2 FQNEAQ (reference sequence). Trimming cost V 2 bases and J 9 bases, with 11 bases left between them. CDR3 length equals 13 residues.

This clonotype occurred a few times. The J gene is TRBJ2-5, the V gene TRBV4-3, with TRBD2 matching over 8 bases. V gave up 4 bases and J gave up 5 bases; unmatched junction bases: 9. The germline V gene encodes CDR1 LGHNA and CDR2 YSLEER. CDR3 length: 15 amino acids. CDR3 protein: CASSPSGSGGETQYF. In nucleotides, the CDR3 is TGCGCCAGCAGCCCCAGCGGAAGCGGGGGTGAGACCCAGTACTTC.

The rearrangement uses TRBV13 and TRBJ2-1; D possibly matches TRBD1 or TRBD2 (5 bases each). This CDR3 comprises 14 residues. CDR1 is PRHDT, CDR2 FYEKMQ, per germline (reference sequence). The V end was cut by 4 bases, the J end by 9 bases, with 16 bases between. The CDR3 DNA reads as TGTGCCAGCAGCTCCTATCTTCAGGGACCTGAGCAGTTCTTC. Its protein is CASSSYLQGPEQFF.

The chain employs TRBV27 and TRBJ2-7, with D tentatively TRBD2 (6 bases). The V gene lost 6 bases and the J gene lost 5 bases, with 17 bases spanning the gap. The CDR3 runs 14 residues. Germline CDR1 MNHEY, CDR2 SMNVEV (reference sequence). The CDR3 bases are TGTGCCAGCAGGGATTGGAGGGGCCGGGACGAGCAGTACTTC. Encoded protein: CASRDWRGRDEQYF.

This clonotype came up a few times. The chain uses TRBV20-1 and TRBJ2-3; D is perhaps TRBD2 (6 bases). CDR1 DFQATT and CDR2 SNEGSKA come from the germline V gene (reference sequence). The CDR3 covers 14 residues. V lost 3 bases and J lost 5, with 15 bases in between. CDR3 loop: CSASGASEKDTQYF. The DNA for the CDR3 is TGCAGTGCTAGTGGAGCTAGCGAAAAAGATACGCAGTATTTT.

Remarks on this clonotype: A much larger clone differs from this one at a single base, so this may be a read error. This rearrangement joins TRBV7-6 to TRBJ2-1; 8 positions agree with TRBD2. Trimming at V came to 5 bases and at J to 2 bases, leaving 8 bases not matched to a gene. Germline CDR1 reads SGHVS; CDR2 reads FNYEAQ. CDR3 length: 16 residues. DNA for the CDR3: TGTGCCAGCAGCAGAGCTAGCGGGTGTGCCTACAATGAGCAGTTCTTC. It is translated as CASSRASGCAYNEQFF.

The rearrangement joins TRBV7-9 to TRBJ2-5; 7 bases map to TRBD2. V shed 1 base, J shed 3 bases, and the junction held 5 bases outside the gene matches. CDR3 length: 15 amino acids. CDR1 is SEHNR and CDR2 is FQNEAQ in the germline V gene (reference sequence). CDR3 in amino acids: CASSLGFRGEETQYF. The CDR3 DNA follows: TGTGCCAGCAGCTTAGGTTTTCGGGGGGAAGAGACCCAGTACTTC.

The J gene is TRBJ2-7, the V gene TRBV6-2 or TRBV6-3; TRBD1 agrees at 7 bases. V was clipped by 5 bases and J by 5 bases; unmatched bases: 9. There are 14 residues in the CDR3. Germline CDR1 and CDR2: MNHEY and SVGEGT. In nucleotides, the CDR3 is TGTGCCAGCAGTAGAAATGACAGGGTCAACGAGCAGTACTTC. It encodes CASSRNDRVNEQYF.

This clonotype was seen ten or more times. This chain connects TRBV5-5 to TRBJ2-7; TRBD2 aligns across 7 bases. Trimming removed 0 bases from V and 7 bases from J; junction bases left unmatched: 10. Germline V CDR1 and CDR2: SGHKS, YYEKEE (reference sequence). This CDR3 is built from 15 residues. The CDR3 DNA reads TGTGCCAGCAGCTTGGCTTCGCGGGGGACCCGAGAGCAGTACTTC. Translating gives CASSLASRGTREQYF.